These 27 T cell receptor beta chains originate from one sample sequenced in a study of T cells in Graves' hyperthyroidism and ophthalmopathy. Amplification targeted TCR beta CDR3 regions from RNA transcripts. The TCR CDR3 first-round RT-PCR relied on the HTBI primer set. TCRdb passed the multiplex PCR reads through MiXCR, listing each CDR3 protein once. The profile shows roughly 640,000 distinct CDR3 sequences, about 16% of them singletons. The specimen sequenced was blood. The receptors here all came from a woman in her thirties or forties with Graves' ophthalmopathy.

This clonotype was recorded many times. The DNA for the CDR3 is TGTGCCAGCAGCGTACTACCTCGGGCGGAACAGGGAGCTTTCTTT. Translation: CASSVLPRAEQGAFF. The J gene is TRBJ1-1, the V gene TRBV9; maybe TRBD1 (6 bases). Germline CDR1 SGDLS, CDR2 YYNGEE. V dropped 1 base and J dropped 10 bases, with 20 bases sitting between them. This CDR3 has 15 residues.

This clonotype was recorded many times. The V and J genes are TRBV6-1 and TRBJ1-2; maybe TRBD1 (6 bases). Trimming cost V 5 bases and J 0 bases, with 13 bases left between them. The length of the CDR3 is 15 residues. Germline loops: CDR1 MNHNS, CDR2 SASEGT. CDR3 in amino acids: CASSKGGDPNYGYTF. The CDR3, as DNA: TGTGCCAGCAGTAAGGGGGGGGATCCTAACTATGGCTACACCTTC.

The chain links TRBV28 to TRBJ2-7; 7 bases map to TRBD1. Germline loops: CDR1 MDHEN, CDR2 SYDVKM. V dropped 6 bases and J dropped 2; count of bases not matched to a gene: 7. The CDR3 contains 14 residues. The CDR3 here is CASSRTGVAYEQYF. In nucleotides, the CDR3 is TGTGCCAGCAGCCGAACAGGGGTGGCCTACGAGCAGTACTTC.

There are a few counts of this clonotype. The gene calls are TRBV29-1 and TRBJ2-1, with 9 bases fitting TRBD2. Germline CDR1 and CDR2: SQVTM and ANQGSEA. J lost 7 bases, V lost 6 bases, and 7 bases had no gene match. CDR3 length equals 13 residues. In nucleotides, the CDR3 is TGCAGCGTAAAGCGGGAGGTGGGGAATGAGCAGTTCTTC. Its translation: CSVKREVGNEQFF.

This chain joins TRBV20-1 and TRBJ1-3, with a possible D match to TRBD1 (5 bases). CDR3 size: 13 residues. CDR1 and CDR2 from the germline V gene are DFQATT and SNEGSKA (reference sequence). V was cut by 6 bases and J by 4 bases, with 13 bases left in between. The chain's CDR3 is CSAGTGSGNTIYF. The CDR3 DNA sequence: TGCAGTGCGGGTACAGGATCCGGAAACACCATATATTTT.

Ten or more counts support this clonotype. The V and J genes are TRBV7-2 and TRBJ2-3; D could derive from TRBD1 or TRBD2 (5 bases each). The CDR3 totals 14 residues. Looked up from germline, CDR1 is SGHTA and CDR2 is FQGNSA. The ends were cut back, 3 bases at V and 4 bases at J, with 11 bases in the middle. CDR3 nucleotides: TGTGCCAGCAGCTTCAAGAGGGGAGCAGATACGCAGTATTTT. Protein: CASSFKRGADTQYF.

This clonotype has just one count. The chain uses TRBV6-2 or TRBV6-3 and TRBJ2-5; 10 bases fit TRBD1. The CDR3 length is 17 residues. The J segment lost 6 bases and the V segment lost 2 bases, leaving 12 bases of the junction unmatched. CDR1 MNHEY and CDR2 SVGEGT come from the germline V gene. In DNA, the CDR3 is TGTGCCAGCAGTTACAACCGCTCGGACAGGGGGATGAAGACCCAGTACTTC. It encodes CASSYNRSDRGMKTQYF.

This clonotype was picked up a small number of times. The CDR3 here is CASSLSTGLRVTDTQYF. The CDR3 region has the DNA TGTGCCAGCAGTTTATCTACGGGACTAAGGGTCACAGATACGCAGTATTTT. V usage is TRBV27 and J usage is TRBJ2-3, with 7 bases that match TRBD2. V dropped 0 bases and J dropped 2; count of bases not matched to a gene: 8. This CDR3 spans 17 amino acids. The germline V gene encodes CDR1 MNHEY and CDR2 SMNVEV (reference sequence).

A few counts support this clonotype. The V gene is TRBV6-1, the J gene TRBJ2-4; D is possibly TRBD1 (5 bases). Germline V gene lookup returns CDR1 MNHNS and CDR2 SASEGT. V lost 5 bases, J lost 5 bases, and 16 bases lay in between. The CDR3 totals 15 residues. The CDR3 sequence is CASSKVGRPQNIQYF. CDR3 DNA sequence: TGTGCCAGCAGTAAGGTGGGGCGCCCCCAAAACATTCAGTACTTC.

This clonotype was detected many times. The J gene is TRBJ2-4, the V gene TRBV2, with unresolved D. Germline V gene lookup returns CDR1 SNHLY and CDR2 FYNNEI. This CDR3 region has 14 residues. V lost 2 bases to trimming and J lost 5 bases, with 10 bases between them. In DNA form, the CDR3 reads TGTGCCAGCAGTGAAACTACCGGCCAAAACATTCAGTACTTC. Protein sequence: CASSETTGQNIQYF.

The rearrangement uses TRBV5-1 and TRBJ2-5; TRBD2 agrees at 7 bases. This CDR3 has 14 amino acids. J gave up 5 bases and V 1 base, and 5 bases lay outside the gene matches. Germline V CDR1 and CDR2: SGHRS, YFSETQ. CDR3 nucleotide sequence: TGCGCCAGCAGCTTGCAGACTAGCTCGGAGACCCAGTACTTC. Amino acid sequence: CASSLQTSSETQYF.

The table lists this clonotype with many counts. The chain couples TRBV6-1 to TRBJ2-1, with TRBD2 identical over 11 bases. CDR3 length: 15 amino acids. CDR1 and CDR2 (germline): MNHNS, SASEGT. Germline trimming cut 5 bases from V and 9 bases from J; bases unmatched to any gene: 9. This CDR3 is CASSSGTSGGGEQFF. The CDR3, as DNA: TGTGCCAGCAGTTCTGGGACTAGCGGTGGAGGTGAGCAGTTCTTC.

This clonotype was seen a few times. The J gene is TRBJ1-1, the V gene TRBV7-3; 8 positions agree with TRBD1. Germline trimming cut 0 bases from V and 12 bases from J; bases unmatched to any gene: 6. Germline lookup yields CDR1 SGHTA and CDR2 FQGTGA. The CDR3 spans 13 residues. In DNA, the CDR3 is TGTGCCAGCAGCTTAACGTATCAGGGGGCGACTTTCTTT. Translated: CASSLTYQGATFF.

This clonotype came up many times. This chain uses TRBV20-1 with TRBJ2-7, with unresolved D. CDR1 and CDR2 from the germline V gene are DFQATT and SNEGSKA (reference sequence). The CDR3 spans 13 residues. V was cut by 6 bases and J by 2 bases, with 14 bases left in between. The CDR3 bases are TGCAGTGCGGCTTATCACAGTACCTACGAGCAGTACTTC. It codes for CSAAYHSTYEQYF.

This clonotype has a count of ten or more. The chain employs TRBV7-2 and TRBJ2-2; perhaps TRBD2 as D (6 bases). The germline gives CDR1 SGHTA, CDR2 FQGNSA. Trimming left V 4 bases short and J 15 bases short, with 21 bases between. This CDR3 spans 14 amino acids. In DNA form, the CDR3 reads TGTGCCAGCAGCTCCGGGACCGTAGCGGAGGGAATGTTTTTT. Amino acid sequence: CASSSGTVAEGMFF.

This clonotype was recorded at least ten times. The chain combines TRBV11-2 with TRBJ2-1; D is ambiguous. This CDR3 has 13 amino acids. Germline lookup yields CDR1 SGHAT and CDR2 FQNNGV. Trimming took off 3 bases at V and 6 bases at J, with 9 bases between the two ends. CDR3 loop: CASSLDSVNEQFF. CDR3 nucleotides: TGTGCCAGCAGCTTGGATTCGGTCAATGAGCAGTTCTTC.

As for this clonotype: This sequence may be a read error, since a much larger clone differs from it by one base. This chain uses TRBV27 with TRBJ2-4; possibly TRBD1 for D (7 bases). The CDR3 runs to 15 residues. In germline, CDR1 is MNHEY, CDR2 SMNVEV (reference sequence). CDR3 protein: CASSPTATGRNIKYF. In nucleotides, the CDR3 is TGTGCCAGCAGTCCGACTGCGACAGGGAGGAACATTAAGTACTTC.

The chain has TRBV5-5 and TRBJ2-7, with TRBD2 identical over 7 bases. This CDR3 spans 13 amino acids. CDR1 and CDR2 from the germline V gene are SGHKS and YYEKEE (reference sequence). The V segment lost 3 bases and the J segment 6 bases; nucleotides outside the gene matches: 6. The CDR3 region has the DNA TGTGCCAGCAGCTGGGGGGGGTTCGGCGAGCAGTACTTC. Its protein product is CASSWGGFGEQYF.

This clonotype occurred many times. DNA of the CDR3: TGTGCCAGCCGACTTCGACAGGCAAGGCATGAGCAGTTCTTC. This gives the protein CASRLRQARHEQFF. V gene TRBV28 combines with J gene TRBJ2-1, with D possibly TRBD1 on 6 matching bases. V gave up 8 bases and J gave up 8 bases, with 19 bases separating them. The germline V gene encodes CDR1 MDHEN and CDR2 SYDVKM. The CDR3 contains 14 residues.

The chain joins TRBV12-3 or TRBV12-4 to TRBJ2-2; D unresolved. CDR3 size: 13 residues. Trimming pared 3 bases from V and 7 bases from J, leaving 9 bases between. The CDR3 protein is CASSFLNIGELFF. Here the CDR3 DNA reads TGTGCCAGCAGTTTTTTGAATATCGGGGAGCTGTTTTTT.

The CDR3 protein is CASRVGVVGTGELFF. The CDR3 DNA reads TGTGCCAGCAGAGTGGGGGTTGTAGGCACCGGGGAGCTGTTTTTT. V is TRBV7-9 and J is TRBJ2-2; D is tentatively TRBD1 or TRBD2 (5 bases each). There are 15 residues in the CDR3. Trimming took 6 bases from V and 4 from J, leaving 15 bases between them. Germline CDR1 is SEHNR and CDR2 is FQNEAQ (reference sequence). The variable domain in full, completed from reference TRBV7-9 and TRBJ2-2, reads DTGVSQNPRHKITKRGQNVTFRCDPISEHNRLYWYRQTLGQGPEFLTYFQNEAQLEKSRLLSDRFSAERPKGSFSTLEIQRTEQGDSAMYLCASRVGVVGTGELFFGEGSRLTVL.

This clonotype was detected many times. This CDR3 reads CASGQGRVTDTQYF. For the CDR3, the DNA is TGCGCCAGCGGACAAGGGCGGGTCACAGATACGCAGTATTTT. The chain joins TRBV5-1 to TRBJ2-3, with D possibly being TRBD1 or TRBD2 (5 bases each). Looked up from germline, CDR1 is SGHRS and CDR2 is YFSETQ. This CDR3 is 14 amino acids long. V was cut by 7 bases and J by 2 bases, with 14 bases left in between.

This clonotype occurred a few times. The chain joins TRBV30 to TRBJ1-6; 9 bases align to TRBD1. Trimming at V came to 7 bases and at J to 6 bases, leaving 4 bases not matched to a gene. The V gene's germline CDR1 is GTSNPN and CDR2 SVGIG (reference sequence). This CDR3 has 13 residues. CDR3 sequence reads: CALQTGGNSPLHF. For the CDR3, the DNA is TGTGCCTTGCAGACAGGGGGTAATTCACCCCTCCACTTT.

V usage is TRBV7-9 and J usage is TRBJ2-3, with D possibly TRBD2 on 5 matching bases. This CDR3 has 16 amino acids. Trimming took 0 bases from V and 0 from J, leaving 10 bases between them. Germline CDR1 and CDR2: SEHNR and FQNEAQ (reference sequence). The CDR3 DNA sequence: TGTGCCAGCAGCTTAGCGCGGGCAGCAAGCACAGATACGCAGTATTTT. As protein: CASSLARAASTDTQYF.

This clonotype was picked up many times. The gene calls are TRBV20-1 and TRBJ2-3, with 7 bases aligning to TRBD2. Germline CDR1 and CDR2: DFQATT and SNEGSKA (reference sequence). The CDR3 has 13 amino acids. The trim removed 6 bases at V and 5 bases at J, leaving 8 bases unmatched. DNA of the CDR3: TGCAGTGCCCTACTCGGCGGGGGAGATACGCAGTATTTT. Encoded protein: CSALLGGGDTQYF.

V usage is TRBV30 and J usage is TRBJ2-2; TRBD1 or TRBD2 may be the D gene (5 bases each). The CDR3 consists of 15 residues. Per the germline V gene, CDR1 is GTSNPN and CDR2 is SVGIG (reference sequence). Trimming pared 3 bases from V and 4 bases from J, leaving 15 bases between. The CDR3 here is CAWRRGNSGTGELFF. CDR3 coding DNA: TGTGCCTGGAGGAGGGGAAACTCGGGCACCGGGGAGCTGTTTTTT.

V gene TRBV5-6 combines with J gene TRBJ2-1, with D uncertain. CDR3 size: 11 residues. Per germline, CDR1 SGHDT and CDR2 YYEEEE. The V gene lost 5 bases and the J gene lost 7 bases, with 7 bases spanning the gap. Here the CDR3 DNA reads TGTGCCAGCAGGGACCAAAATGAGCAGTTCTTC. Translating it yields CASRDQNEQFF.